These 9 T cell receptor beta chains came from one sample sequenced in a study of post-analysis software for immune sequencing data (dated by TCRdb to between 2015 and 2016). The library came from PCR. The reads were generated on an Illumina HiSeq 2500. Unique molecular identifiers were incorporated into TCR beta cDNA libraries to reduce PCR and sequencing biases. Clones were called with MiXCR by TCRdb after fastp trimmed the public reads at Q25, and only in-frame beta chains were retained. Rows merge per CDR3 protein into single entries with the most common DNA and genes. This sample gives approximately 730,000 distinct CDR3 sequences in total; around 45% of them show up just once. The ten biggest clones cover roughly 4.4% of the sample. Here is what the overall study found, with its caveats: A handful of TRBV segments, including TRBV5-6, TRBV5-1 and TRBV20-1, were significantly more frequent in patients than controls.

These receptors are not linked to any known antigen. Sequenced sample: blood. The receptor set was obtained from a girl between 5 and 17 years old with multiple sclerosis.

This clonotype came up once. This chain links TRBV28 with TRBJ2-7, with TRBD1 identical over 7 bases. V was clipped by 3 bases and J by 3 bases; unmatched bases: 11. Germline V gene sequence: CDR1 MDHEN, CDR2 SYDVKM. The CDR3 is made up of 16 amino acids. The CDR3 spells CASSFGAPGQLYEQYF. Here the CDR3 DNA reads TGTGCCAGCAGTTTCGGGGCCCCGGGACAGCTCTACGAGCAGTACTTC.

The chain couples TRBV11-2 to TRBJ2-1, with 9 bases lining up with TRBD1. V was pared by 5 bases and J by 1 base, with 6 bases of the junction left unmatched. Germline V gives CDR1 SGHAT, CDR2 FQNNGV. CDR3 size: 16 residues. CDR3: CASSTGGLSSYNEQFF. The CDR3 nucleotides are TGTGCCAGCAGCACAGGGGGCTTGAGTTCCTACAATGAGCAGTTCTTC.

The chain carries TRBV7-2 and TRBJ2-1, with TRBD2 matching over 8 bases. The J call is uncertain, as TRBJ2-7 better fits the DNA end. This CDR3 spans 12 amino acids. Looked up from germline, CDR1 is SGHTA and CDR2 is FQGNSA. In DNA form, the CDR3 reads TGTGCCAGCAGCGCCGTAGCGGGAGAGCAGTACTTC. Protein product: CASSAVAGEQYF.

This clonotype was observed a single time. The chain combines TRBV7-2 with TRBJ2-3; D is possibly TRBD2 (5 bases). This CDR3 spans 14 amino acids. With 7 bases removed from V and 4 bases from J, the gap between germline ends came to 15 bases. Germline-derived CDR1 and CDR2 are SGHTA and FQGNSA. The CDR3 DNA follows: TGTGCCAGCACCGGCGGAGGAGCCGCAGATACGCAGTATTTT. Translating gives CASTGGGAADTQYF.

There are a few counts of this clonotype. The rearrangement joins TRBV7-3 to TRBJ2-5; either TRBD1 or TRBD2 may fit D (5 bases each). Trimming removed 5 bases from V and 2 bases from J, with 12 bases in between. This CDR3 contains 14 residues. The germline CDR1 and CDR2 sequences are SGHTA and FQGTGA. Written as DNA, the CDR3 is TGTGCCAGCAGCCCCAACGGGGCACAAGAGACCCAGTACTTC. Translation: CASSPNGAQETQYF.

This clonotype was seen just once. The rearrangement links TRBV12-3 or TRBV12-4 to TRBJ1-2, with D hard to call. V was trimmed by 6 bases and J by 4 bases, leaving 6 bases between them. The CDR3 contains 11 residues. The CDR3 DNA reads TGTGCCAGCAGCAACAGCTATGGCTACACCTTC. Translation: CASSNSYGYTF.

The rearrangement uses TRBV7-9 and TRBJ2-4, with 11 bases identical to TRBD2. Matching the DNA end better, TRBJ2-7 makes the J call doubtful. The CDR3 runs 15 residues. Germline V gene lookup returns CDR1 SEHNR and CDR2 FQNEAQ (reference sequence). The CDR3 DNA reads TGTGCCAGCAGCTTCTTAGCGGGAGGGCCCAACGAGCAGTACTTC. Amino acids: CASSFLAGGPNEQYF.

This chain uses TRBV25-1 with TRBJ2-1; D possibly corresponds to TRBD2 (6 bases). Germline V CDR1 and CDR2: MGHDK, SYGVNS. The V gene lost 2 bases and the J gene lost 7 bases, with 24 bases spanning the gap. The CDR3 is 18 residues long. CDR3 protein: CASSEPDRGTRAYNEQFF. CDR3 DNA: TGTGCCAGCAGTGAACCGGATCGCGGGACCCGCGCGTATAATGAGCAGTTCTTC. Filled out from reference TRBV25-1 and TRBJ2-1, the complete variable domain reads EADIYQTPRYLVIGTGKKITLECSQTMGHDKMYWYQQDPGMELHLIHYSYGVNSTEKGDLSSESTVSRIRTEHFPLTLESARPSHTSQYLCASSEPDRGTRAYNEQFFGPGTRLTVL.

In this sample, this clonotype turned up many times. V usage is TRBV20-1 and J usage is TRBJ2-5; no definite D call. The CDR3 loop spans 15 amino acids. V was trimmed by 5 bases and J by 5 bases, leaving 21 bases between them. CDR1 DFQATT and CDR2 SNEGSKA come from the germline V gene (reference sequence). The CDR3 loop is CSALLPSTWWETQYF. DNA for the CDR3: TGCAGTGCTCTTCTCCCCTCGACGTGGTGGGAGACCCAGTACTTC.